These 13 T cell receptor beta chains were sequenced from one sample in a study of cytomegalovirus exposure and HLA in healthy donors. In the PCR, 60 Vbeta and 13 Jbeta primers were used. The method was immunoSEQ multiplex PCR; TCRdb's version includes in-frame clones alone and lacks a portion of them. The listing contains 200,000 to 250,000 clones. Sample: PBMCs. The receptors here all came from a woman aged 25 to 45 in good health and CMV-seropositive.

This rearrangement joins TRBV2 to TRBJ1-1; 9 bases agree with TRBD1. The trim removed 8 bases at V and 4 bases at J, leaving 5 bases unmatched. CDR1 SNHLY and CDR2 FYNNEI come from the germline V gene. The CDR3 runs to 13 residues. The CDR3 DNA is TGTGCCAGCGCCGGACAGGGGATCACTGAAGCTTTCTTT. It yields the protein CASAGQGITEAFF.

The rearrangement links TRBV6-1 to TRBJ1-6, with TRBD1 matching over 8 bases. The CDR3 extends over 13 amino acids. Germline V gene sequence: CDR1 MNHNS, CDR2 SASEGT. With 6 bases clipped from V and 8 bases from J, the junction kept 3 bases outside the gene matches. CDR3 in amino acids: CASRDRDYSPLHF. In DNA form, the CDR3 reads TGTGCCAGCAGGGACAGGGATTATTCACCCCTCCACTTT.

The J gene is TRBJ1-4, the V gene TRBV6-6, with 7 nucleotides matching TRBD1. This CDR3 comprises 16 residues. V lost 6 bases to trimming and J lost 4 bases; unmatched junction nucleotides: 11. Germline lookup yields CDR1 MNHNY and CDR2 SVGAGI (reference sequence). The CDR3 DNA reads TGTGCCAGCAGAAAAATAGGGGGCACTAGTAATGAAAAACTGTTTTTT. It encodes CASRKIGGTSNEKLFF.

The CDR3 nucleotides read TGCGCCAGCAGGATGGCGGACACCGGGGAGCTGTTTTTT. Translating gives CASRMADTGELFF. V and J are TRBV5-1 and TRBJ2-2; D gene unclear. Between the trimmed V and J ends, which lost 5 bases and 3 bases, there was a span of 8 bases. The CDR3 runs to 13 residues. In germline, CDR1 is SGHRS, CDR2 YFSETQ.

The chain combines TRBV7-2 with TRBJ1-4, with a weak D call TRBD1 (6 bases). The CDR3 contains 15 residues. The V end was cut by 5 bases, the J end by 6 bases, with 16 bases between. The germline V gene has CDR1 SGHTA and CDR2 FQGNSA. CDR3: CASSPNQGTYEKLFF. The DNA of the CDR3 is TGTGCCAGCAGCCCAAACCAGGGGACCTATGAAAAACTGTTTTTT.

This chain joins TRBV5-1 and TRBJ2-5; D not resolved. Germline loops: CDR1 SGHRS, CDR2 YFSETQ. Trimming removed 0 bases from V and 1 base from J, with 7 bases in between. The CDR3 is 14 amino acids. CDR3 loop: CASSLAGSQETQYF. The CDR3 DNA reads TGCGCCAGCAGCTTGGCTGGCAGCCAAGAGACCCAGTACTTC.

This chain links TRBV9 with TRBJ2-1; 8 bases line up with TRBD1. Germline lookup yields CDR1 SGDLS and CDR2 YYNGEE. This CDR3 spans 16 amino acids. V trimming: 0 bases; J trimming: 6 bases; junction bases outside the gene matches: 8. The CDR3, as DNA: TGTGCCAGCAGCGTAGGGACAGGGATATTTGTCAATGAGCAGTTCTTC. Its protein product is CASSVGTGIFVNEQFF.

This rearrangement joins TRBV21-1 to TRBJ2-1; the D call in the table, TRBD1, was not verified against the DNA. TRBV21-1 is assigned pseudogene status. The CDR3 consists of 13 residues. In DNA form, the CDR3 reads TGTGCCAGCGAAGGGACAGGGATAGATGAGCAGTTCTTC. It codes for CASEGTGIDEQFF.

The chain joins TRBV10-2 to TRBJ2-5; 11 bases are shared with TRBD2. The CDR3 contains 13 residues. Germline CDR1 is WSHSY and CDR2 is SAAADI. The junction had 5 bases not matched to a gene; V was cut back by 0 bases and J by 14 bases. CDR3 nucleotides: TGCGCCAGCAGTGAGTCTAGACTAGCGGGATCCTACTTC. Its translation is CASSESRLAGSYF.

As regards this clone: The sample contains more than one DNA sequence encoding this CDR3. This chain joins TRBV18 and TRBJ1-1; TRBD1 matches at 8 bases. CDR1 KGHSH and CDR2 LQKENI come from the germline V gene. V gave up 1 base and J gave up 4 bases; unmatched junction bases: 2. The CDR3 consists of 14 residues. CDR3 residues: CASSPRQGATEAFF. The CDR3 bases are TGTGCCAGCTCACCACGGCAGGGGGCCACTGAAGCTTTCTTT. Complete variable domain (other parts from reference TRBV18 and TRBJ1-1): NAGVMQNPRHLVRRRGQEARLRCSPMKGHSHVYWYRQLPEEGLKFMVYLQKENIIDESGMPKERFSAEFPKEGPSILRIQQVVRGDSAAYFCASSPRQGATEAFFGQGTRLTVV.

The chain uses TRBV6-4 and TRBJ2-1; the match to TRBD1 covers 8 bases. The CDR3 is 13 residues long. Looked up from germline, CDR1 is MRHNA and CDR2 is SNTAGT. V shed 4 bases and J 9 bases; nucleotides not matched to a gene: 5. CDR3 sequence: CASSGSGGGEQFF. Written as DNA, the CDR3 is TGTGCCAGCAGTGGCTCAGGGGGCGGTGAGCAGTTCTTC.

V gene TRBV5-1 combines with J gene TRBJ2-5; 7 bases are shared with TRBD2. From germline, CDR1 is SGHRS and CDR2 YFSETQ. V was clipped by 0 bases and J by 7 bases; unmatched bases: 12. The CDR3 consists of 16 residues. CDR3 amino acids: CASSLAPDLPGGTQYF. CDR3 nucleotides: TGCGCCAGCAGCTTGGCCCCGGACCTCCCGGGGGGGACCCAGTACTTC.

The chain combines TRBV7-2 with TRBJ1-1, with 8 bases fitting TRBD1. Germline loops: CDR1 SGHTA, CDR2 FQGNSA. This CDR3 spans 15 amino acids. The ends lost 1 base at V and 3 bases at J; junction bases unmatched: 4. CDR3 sequence reads: CASSLVRGRDTEAFF. DNA for the CDR3: TGTGCCAGCAGCTTAGTCAGGGGGCGGGACACTGAAGCTTTCTTT.